This T cell receptor beta chain was sequenced in a study of T cells after posttransplantation cyclophosphamide. General observations from the study: Recipient CMV seropositivity and CMV reactivation strongly tracked TRB clonality. Donor-recipient repertoire similarity was low at 1-2 months, rising over year one. Blood and skin or GI T cell repertoires showed limited TRB overlap.

Produced via immunoSEQ multiplex PCR; TCRdb's table is partial and in-frame only. This set yields 40,000 to 45,000 clones and no singletons; the top ten hold approximately 2%. This clone was counted many times. Its antigen is unknown. The sample consisted of PBMCs. The receptor's source is a middle-aged man in good health, CMV-negative, and a related stem cell transplant donor.

In nucleotides, the CDR3 is TGTGCCAGTAGTTTGAACCACGCGACAGATACGCAGTATTTT. Its translation is CASSLNHATDTQYF. The chain has TRBV19 and TRBJ2-3; D remains ambiguous. Looked up from germline, CDR1 is LNHDA and CDR2 is SQIVND (reference sequence). The CDR3 has 14 residues. Trimming cost V 5 bases and J 3 bases, with 12 bases left between them.